The next 27 T cell receptor beta chains were all read from a single sample in a study of T cells in Graves' hyperthyroidism and ophthalmopathy (dated by TCRdb to about 2019). The library was obtained by multiplex PCR. Instrument used: Illumina HiSeq 2000. The TCR beta CDR3 regions were amplified from the RNA transcripts. A first-round RT-PCR of the TCR CDR3 used the HTBI primer set with the Qiagen OneStep RT-PCR kit. TCRdb itself trimmed the public reads at Q25 with fastp, ran MiXCR and retained productive beta chains. Merged by CDR3 protein, the rows form single entries marked with the most common genes and DNA. The sample table shows 550,000 to 700,000 distinct CDR3 sequences, and under 60% are seen once. The biggest ten clones account for around 17% of the sample. Sequences were obtained from peripheral blood or thyroid tissue (not recorded which). Receptor source: an adult woman with Graves' disease, either hyperthyroidism or ophthalmopathy (not recorded which).

The genes are TRBV5-1 and TRBJ1-1; 10 nucleotides match TRBD1. V shed 4 bases, J shed 11 bases, and the junction held 5 bases outside the gene matches. CDR1 SGHRS and CDR2 YFSETQ come from the germline V gene. This CDR3 is 12 amino acids long. The CDR3 sequence is CASSRGQGPAFF. CDR3 in DNA: TGCGCCAGCAGCAGGGGACAGGGGCCGGCTTTCTTT.

This CDR3 is CASSRVIETEAFF. DNA for the CDR3: TGTGCCAGCAGCCGCGTTATCGAAACTGAAGCTTTCTTT. V gene TRBV7-8 combines with J gene TRBJ1-1; D gene unclear. This CDR3 spans 13 amino acids. Per germline, CDR1 SGHVS and CDR2 FQNEAQ. V was trimmed by 5 bases and J by 5 bases, leaving 12 bases between them.

This clonotype was recorded many times. The rearrangement links TRBV9 to TRBJ2-5, with D possibly being TRBD2 (7 bases). The V and J ends lost 3 bases and 5 bases respectively, with 14 bases between them. Germline V gene sequence: CDR1 SGDLS, CDR2 YYNGEE. The CDR3 loop spans 14 amino acids. CDR3 in amino acids: CASSEGGFRETQYF. As DNA, the CDR3 is TGTGCCAGCAGCGAGGGGGGGTTTCGGGAGACCCAGTACTTC.

This clonotype showed up just a few times. The CDR3 bases are TGTGCCATGGACCCTCATGCAACTAATGAAAAACTGTTTTTT. Translation gives CAMDPHATNEKLFF. This chain links TRBV30 with TRBJ1-4; no clear D gene. Germline V gene sequence: CDR1 GTSNPN, CDR2 SVGIG (reference sequence). V was pared by 8 bases and J by 0 bases, with 13 bases between. The CDR3 has 14 amino acids.

This clonotype was seen ten or more times. The chain carries TRBV20-1 and TRBJ2-7, with D tentatively TRBD2 (5 bases). V was pared by 5 bases and J by 2 bases, with 13 bases between. The CDR3 is 13 residues long. CDR1 is DFQATT and CDR2 is SNEGSKA in the germline V gene (reference sequence). The CDR3 nucleotides are TGCAGTGCTGGGAGTGGGGTAGCCTACGAGCAGTACTTC. Translated: CSAGSGVAYEQYF.

The V and J genes are TRBV10-3 and TRBJ2-5; 9 bases are shared with TRBD1. This CDR3 is 14 amino acids long. Germline V gene lookup returns CDR1 ENHRY and CDR2 SYGVKD. Unmatched junction bases numbered 8, after V lost 3 bases and J lost 9 bases. CDR3 bases: TGTGCCATCAGTGAAAGACAGGGGGATCAGCCCCAGTACTTC. This gives the protein CAISERQGDQPQYF.

The chain joins TRBV20-1 to TRBJ2-7; D is possibly TRBD1 or TRBD2 (5 bases each). The CDR3 runs to 13 residues. Trimming shortened V by 4 bases and J by 3 bases, and 13 bases separated the two germline ends. From germline, CDR1 is DFQATT and CDR2 SNEGSKA (reference sequence). The CDR3 DNA reads as TGCAGTGCTACCGGGACGGAGAGCTACGAGCAGTACTTC. Its translation is CSATGTESYEQYF.

The V call is TRBV2, the J call TRBJ1-4, with 10 positions matching TRBD1. The length of the CDR3 is 16 residues. CDR1 and CDR2 from the germline V gene are SNHLY and FYNNEI. Losses at the gene ends were 8 bases for V and 7 bases for J; bases not matched to a gene: 13. This CDR3 is CASRFGQGEAVEKLFF. Here the CDR3 DNA reads TGTGCCAGCCGATTCGGACAGGGGGAGGCGGTTGAAAAACTGTTTTTT. Supplemented by reference TRBV2 and TRBJ1-4, the full variable domain reads EPEVTQTPSHQVTQMGQEVILRCVPISNHLYFYWYRQILGQKVEFLVSFYNNEISEKSEIFDDQFSVERPDGSNFTLKIRSTKLEDSAMYFCASRFGQGEAVEKLFFGSGTQLSVL.

This clonotype was detected ten times or more. The chain joins TRBV4-2 to TRBJ1-5, with D hard to call. Germline CDR1 reads LGHNA; CDR2 reads YNFKEQ. Between the trimmed V and J ends, which lost 1 base and 1 base, there was a span of 8 bases. The CDR3 is 15 amino acids. The CDR3 sequence is CASSQAIRSNQPQHF. The CDR3 DNA reads as TGTGCCAGCAGCCAAGCGATCCGGAGCAATCAGCCCCAGCATTTT.

The table lists this clonotype with many counts. The CDR3 coding sequence is TGTGCCAGCAGCTTAAAACAGGGGGCGTCAAAAGGCTACACCTTC. This translates into CASSLKQGASKGYTF. V and J are TRBV7-3 and TRBJ1-2; 9 bases are a match to TRBD1. CDR1 is SGHTA, CDR2 FQGTGA, per germline. The trim removed 1 base at V and 8 bases at J, leaving 8 bases unmatched. The CDR3 spans 15 residues.

The chain is built from TRBV28 and TRBJ1-1; D remains ambiguous. CDR3 length: 11 amino acids. Trimming stripped 0 bases from V and 8 bases from J, with 4 bases between. The germline gives CDR1 MDHEN, CDR2 SYDVKM. The CDR3: CASSLWGEAFF. The CDR3 DNA reads as TGTGCCAGCAGTTTATGGGGGGAAGCTTTCTTT.

Of note for this clonotype: A single base separates this from a much larger clone, so it may be a read error. CDR3 bases: TGCAGCGCTTGGGGGGAAGGGACCCAGTACTTC. It is translated as CSAWGEGTQYF. The J gene is TRBJ2-5, the V gene TRBV20-1; D is possibly TRBD2 (6 bases). Germline CDR1 and CDR2: DFQATT and SNEGSKA (reference sequence). This CDR3 region has 11 residues.

This rearrangement joins TRBV9 to TRBJ2-7; 8 bases agree with TRBD2. The J call may be incorrect, as the DNA end agrees better with TRBJ2-1. The CDR3 spans 15 residues. Germline values: CDR1 SGDLS, CDR2 YYNGEE. The CDR3 loop is CASSVGLAGSNEQFF. CDR3 nucleotide sequence: TGTGCCAGCAGCGTTGGGCTAGCGGGTTCCAATGAGCAGTTCTTC.

In this sample, this clonotype turned up a few times. CDR3 amino acids: CSYSWGTTQPQHF. The CDR3 nucleotides are TGCAGCTACTCATGGGGGACGACGCAGCCCCAGCATTTT. This sequence joins TRBV29-1 and TRBJ1-5, with a possible D match to TRBD1 (5 bases). The CDR3 extends over 13 amino acids. The V end was cut by 8 bases, the J end by 7 bases, with 18 bases between. Per the germline V gene, CDR1 is SQVTM and CDR2 is ANQGSEA.

The J gene is TRBJ1-6, the V gene TRBV7-3; no definite D call. The germline V gene encodes CDR1 SGHTA and CDR2 FQGTGA. V lost 1 base and J lost 3, with 10 bases in between. This CDR3 contains 16 residues. DNA for the CDR3: TGTGCCAGCAGCTTAAAAGGTCATCTCTATAATTCACCCCTCCACTTT. The encoded protein is CASSLKGHLYNSPLHF.

A few counts support this clonotype. V gene TRBV12-5 combines with J gene TRBJ2-5, with D unresolved. CDR3 length: 13 amino acids. Trimming took off 1 base at V and 4 bases at J, with 7 bases between the two ends. Germline CDR1 is LGHNT and CDR2 is FRNRAP. The CDR3 nucleotides read TGTGCTAGTGGTTTGGGGTCGGGAGAGACCCAGTACTTC. This codes for CASGLGSGETQYF.

In its sample, this clonotype was seen many times. This sequence joins TRBV6-1 and TRBJ2-7; 11 bases are shared with TRBD2. CDR3 length: 14 amino acids. Germline CDR1 reads MNHNS; CDR2 reads SASEGT. The V segment lost 3 bases and the J segment 3 bases; nucleotides outside the gene matches: 1. CDR3 bases: TGTGCCAGCAGTGAGGGGACTAGCGGCTACGAGCAGTACTTC. It translates to CASSEGTSGYEQYF.

This rearrangement joins TRBV20-1 to TRBJ1-5; 8 nucleotides match TRBD1. Germline V gene sequence: CDR1 DFQATT, CDR2 SNEGSKA (reference sequence). The CDR3 has 13 amino acids. V gave up 4 bases and J gave up 7 bases; unmatched junction bases: 6. CDR3 in DNA: TGCAGTGCTAACAGGGGGGGCGAACAGCCCCAGCATTTT. Amino acid sequence: CSANRGGEQPQHF.

This clonotype was seen ten or more times. This chain joins TRBV24-1 and TRBJ2-2; a weak D match, TRBD1 (6 bases). Germline values: CDR1 KGHDR, CDR2 SFDVKD. The length of the CDR3 is 17 residues. The V end lost 4 bases, the J end lost 2 bases, and 16 bases lay between the germline ends. The CDR3 here is CATSDRTQGFNTGELFF. For the CDR3, the DNA is TGTGCCACCAGTGACCGTACACAGGGTTTCAACACCGGGGAGCTGTTTTTT.

This clonotype was picked up many times. The J gene is TRBJ2-2, the V gene TRBV20-1; TRBD2 matches at 7 bases. V dropped 1 base and J dropped 1; count of bases not matched to a gene: 3. The CDR3 has 15 residues. The germline V gene has CDR1 DFQATT and CDR2 SNEGSKA (reference sequence). CDR3: CSARVAGLNTGELFF. The CDR3 nucleotides are TGCAGTGCTAGAGTAGCGGGCTTGAACACCGGGGAGCTGTTTTTT.

As for this clonotype: A read error is likely, as this CDR3 ends without the conserved phenylalanine or tryptophan. The limits of the CDR3 on the DNA are not certain, so only TCRdb's listed CDR3 is given. The chain's CDR3 is CATSRERLAG. The chain uses TRBV15 and TRBJ1-5. The CDR3 comprises 10 residues, both ends counted. CDR1 is LNHNV, CDR2 YYDKDF, per germline (reference sequence).

This clonotype was recorded many times. The J gene is TRBJ2-2, the V gene TRBV5-1, with 12 bases that match TRBD2. Germline V lookup: CDR1 SGHRS, CDR2 YFSETQ. With V trimmed by 4 bases and J by 4 bases, 11 bases remained unmatched. The CDR3 totals 18 residues. The CDR3 region has the DNA TGCGCCAGCAGCGGGGGCGCTAGCGGGAGGGCCAGCACCGGGGAGCTGTTTTTT. Translated, it gives CASSGGASGRASTGELFF.

The J gene is TRBJ2-6, the V gene TRBV2, with 7 bases identical to TRBD1. The CDR3 loop spans 15 amino acids. Per the germline V gene, CDR1 is SNHLY and CDR2 is FYNNEI. The J segment lost 0 bases and the V segment lost 11 bases, leaving 7 bases of the junction unmatched. The CDR3 spells CARQDRSSGANVLTF. The CDR3 region has the DNA TGTGCCCGGCAGGACAGGTCCTCTGGGGCCAACGTCCTGACTTTC.

The sample holds one count of this clonotype. V usage is TRBV2 and J usage is TRBJ2-6; D gene unclear. V lost 4 bases to trimming and J lost 5 bases, with 12 bases between them. The CDR3 consists of 15 residues. The germline V gene encodes CDR1 SNHLY and CDR2 FYNNEI. Written as DNA, the CDR3 is TGTGCCAGCAGTGCGCCAGACGCGCGGGCCAACGTCCTGACTTTC. It yields the protein CASSAPDARANVLTF.

This clonotype came up a few times. The chain carries TRBV28 and TRBJ2-7, with 7 bases lining up with TRBD2. Germline values: CDR1 MDHEN, CDR2 SYDVKM. CDR3 length: 15 residues. With V trimmed by 10 bases and J by 3 bases, 15 bases remained unmatched. The CDR3 sequence: CATTASTSANYEQYF. The CDR3 DNA follows: TGTGCCACCACCGCTTCAACTAGCGCAAACTACGAGCAGTACTTC.

The V call is TRBV19, the J call TRBJ2-7; weak D call: TRBD1 (6 bases). The length of the CDR3 is 13 residues. Trimming took 1 base from V and 5 from J, leaving 9 bases between them. Germline CDR1 and CDR2: LNHDA and SQIVND (reference sequence). The CDR3 protein is CASSIVHRDEQYF. CDR3 DNA: TGTGCCAGTAGTATAGTCCACAGGGACGAGCAGTACTTC.

This chain links TRBV29-1 with TRBJ2-7, with a weak D call TRBD1 (5 bases). Near its end, the DNA agrees better with TRBJ2-1, so the J call may be wrong. The CDR3 runs 12 residues. Germline lookup yields CDR1 SQVTM and CDR2 ANQGSEA. CDR3 loop: CSVCPSTDEQFF. The CDR3 DNA is TGCAGCGTTTGTCCTTCGACAGACGAGCAGTTCTTC.